This T cell receptor (beta chain) appears in the sequencing data of a study of blood T cell repertoires in COVID-19. Libraries were prepared by immunoSEQ multiplex PCR; TCRdb keeps only in-frame clonotypes and omits some of them. The sample consists of 80,000 to 130,000 clones, about 86% of them appearing once. Trimming took 5 bases from V and 6 from J, leaving 11 bases between them. This CDR3 is 13 amino acids long. Germline lookup yields CDR1 SGHNT and CDR2 YENEEA. Sequencing was carried out using PBMCs or T cells enriched from blood (not recorded which). This clonotype was sampled from a woman in her forties or fifties who had recovered from COVID-19. V and J are TRBV11-3 and TRBJ2-1, with D possibly TRBD1 on 6 matching bases. The CDR3 DNA sequence: TGTGCCAGCAGCACTACACAGGGCAATGAGCAGTTCTTC. Its translation: CASSTTQGNEQFF.